This T cell receptor beta chain was captured in a study of blood T cell repertoires in COVID-19. Turning to the study itself: T cells, B-cell-depleted T cells, or PBMCs provided the cDNA or gDNA that served as material.

Original analysis: Reference gene primers were amplified, and this amplification served to estimate nucleated cell counts. The protocol was immunoSEQ multiplex PCR, while the TCRdb copy is restricted to in-frame clones and leaves out a portion. The V and J calls and the clone size are those of that table, but D and trimming were determined from the DNA. In the table there are 200,000 to 300,000 clones, 75% to 85% of which are singletons. V was shortened by 2 bases and J by 2 bases, with 9 bases between the two germline ends. This CDR3 is 15 amino acids long. CDR1 and CDR2 from the germline V gene are MNHEY and SMNVEV (reference sequence).

The J gene is TRBJ2-2, the V gene TRBV27; D is possibly TRBD1 (6 bases). Sequencing was performed on peripheral blood. The source of this sequence is a human donor in a cohort sampled during active COVID-19. The CDR3 bases are TGTGCCAGCAGTTTAGACAGGCGTAACACCGGGGAGCTGTTTTTT. Translated: CASSLDRRNTGELFF.